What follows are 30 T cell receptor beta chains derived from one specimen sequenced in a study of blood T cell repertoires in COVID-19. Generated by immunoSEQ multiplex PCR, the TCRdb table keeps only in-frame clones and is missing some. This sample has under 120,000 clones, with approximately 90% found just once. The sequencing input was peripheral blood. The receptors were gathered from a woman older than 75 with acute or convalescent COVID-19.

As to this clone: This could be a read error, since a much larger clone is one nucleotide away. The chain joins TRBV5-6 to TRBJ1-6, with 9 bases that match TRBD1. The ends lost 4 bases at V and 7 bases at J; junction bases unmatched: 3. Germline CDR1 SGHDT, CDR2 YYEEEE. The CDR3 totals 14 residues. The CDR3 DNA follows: TGTGCCAGCAGCCTCGGGACAGGGAATTCACCCCTCCACTTT. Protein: CASSLGTGNSPLHF.

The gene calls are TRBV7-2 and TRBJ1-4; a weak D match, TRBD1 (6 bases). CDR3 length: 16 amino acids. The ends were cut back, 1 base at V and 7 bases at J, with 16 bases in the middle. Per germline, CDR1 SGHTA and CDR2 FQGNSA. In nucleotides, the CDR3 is TGTGCCAGCAGCTTAGATTTGTTACAGGGCGGTGAAAAACTGTTTTTT. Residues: CASSLDLLQGGEKLFF.

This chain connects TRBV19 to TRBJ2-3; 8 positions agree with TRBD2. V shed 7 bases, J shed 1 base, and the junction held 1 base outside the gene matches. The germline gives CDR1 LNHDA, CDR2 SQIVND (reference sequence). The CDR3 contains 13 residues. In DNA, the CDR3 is TGTGCCAGTACCGGGGGGGGCACAGATACGCAGTATTTT. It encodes CASTGGGTDTQYF.

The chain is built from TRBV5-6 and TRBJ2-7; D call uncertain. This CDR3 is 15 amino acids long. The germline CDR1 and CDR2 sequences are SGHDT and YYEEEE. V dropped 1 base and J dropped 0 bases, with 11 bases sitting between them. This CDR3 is CASSLSQEFSYEQYF. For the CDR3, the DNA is TGTGCCAGCAGCTTGTCGCAGGAATTCTCCTACGAGCAGTACTTC.

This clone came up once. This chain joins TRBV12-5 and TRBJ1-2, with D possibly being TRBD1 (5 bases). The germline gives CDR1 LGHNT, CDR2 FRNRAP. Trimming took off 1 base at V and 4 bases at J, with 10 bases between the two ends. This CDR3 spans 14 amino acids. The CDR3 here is CASGLGPDTYGYTF. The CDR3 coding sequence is TGTGCTAGTGGTTTGGGACCGGACACCTATGGCTACACCTTC.

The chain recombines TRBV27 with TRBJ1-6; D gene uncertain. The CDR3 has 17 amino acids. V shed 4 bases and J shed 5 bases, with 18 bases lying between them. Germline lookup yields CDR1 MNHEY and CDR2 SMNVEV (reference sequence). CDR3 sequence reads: CASSSTRTGFHNSPLHF. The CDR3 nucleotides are TGTGCCAGCAGTTCCACCCGGACTGGGTTTCATAATTCACCCCTCCACTTT.

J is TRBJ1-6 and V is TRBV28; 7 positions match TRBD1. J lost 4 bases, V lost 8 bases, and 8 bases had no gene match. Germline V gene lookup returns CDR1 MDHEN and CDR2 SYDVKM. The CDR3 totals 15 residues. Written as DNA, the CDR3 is TGTGCCAGCGAGTCTACAGGGGCTTATAATTCACCCCTCCACTTT. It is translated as CASESTGAYNSPLHF.

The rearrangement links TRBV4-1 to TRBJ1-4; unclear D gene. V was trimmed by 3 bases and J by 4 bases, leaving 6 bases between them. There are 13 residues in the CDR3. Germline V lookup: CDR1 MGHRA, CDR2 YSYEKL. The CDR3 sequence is CASSHIINEKLFF. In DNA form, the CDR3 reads TGCGCCAGCAGCCATATTATTAATGAAAAACTGTTTTTT.

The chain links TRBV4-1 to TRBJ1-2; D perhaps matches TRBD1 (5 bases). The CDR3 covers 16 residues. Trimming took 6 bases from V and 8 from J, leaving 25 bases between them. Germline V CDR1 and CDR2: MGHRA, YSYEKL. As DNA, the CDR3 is TGCGCCAGCAGGCAAACGGACACCCAGACCCAGAGGGGCTACACCTTC. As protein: CASRQTDTQTQRGYTF.

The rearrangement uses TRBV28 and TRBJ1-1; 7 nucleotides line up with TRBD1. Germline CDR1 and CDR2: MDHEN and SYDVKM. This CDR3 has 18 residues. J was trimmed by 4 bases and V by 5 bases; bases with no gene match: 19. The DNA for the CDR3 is TGTGCCAGCAGTCTAATTCTGCTGAATAGGGGGCGGACCACTGAAGCTTTCTTT. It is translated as CASSLILLNRGRTTEAFF.

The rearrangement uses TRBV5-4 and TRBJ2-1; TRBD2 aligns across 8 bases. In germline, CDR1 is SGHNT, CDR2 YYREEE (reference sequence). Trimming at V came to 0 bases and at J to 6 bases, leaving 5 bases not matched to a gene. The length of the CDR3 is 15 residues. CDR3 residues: CASSLARGVLNEQFF. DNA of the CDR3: TGTGCCAGCAGCTTGGCGCGGGGGGTCCTCAATGAGCAGTTCTTC.

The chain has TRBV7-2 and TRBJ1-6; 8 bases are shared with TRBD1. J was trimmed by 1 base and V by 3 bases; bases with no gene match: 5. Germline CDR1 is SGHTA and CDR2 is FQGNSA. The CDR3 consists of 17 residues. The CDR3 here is CASSFNGQGSYNSPLHF. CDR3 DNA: TGTGCCAGCAGCTTTAATGGACAGGGATCCTATAATTCACCCCTCCACTTT. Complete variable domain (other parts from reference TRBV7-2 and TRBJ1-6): GAGVSQSPSNKVTEKGKDVELRCDPISGHTALYWYRQSLGQGLEFLIYFQGNSAPDKSGLPSDRFSAERTGGSVSTLTIQRTQQEDSAVYLCASSFNGQGSYNSPLHFGNGTRLTVT.

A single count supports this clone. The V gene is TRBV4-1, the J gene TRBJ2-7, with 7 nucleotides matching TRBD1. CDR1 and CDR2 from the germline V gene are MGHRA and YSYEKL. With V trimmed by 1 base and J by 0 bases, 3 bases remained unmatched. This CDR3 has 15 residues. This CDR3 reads CASSQAGQSSYEQYF. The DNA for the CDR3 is TGCGCCAGCAGCCAAGCGGGACAGAGCTCCTACGAGCAGTACTTC.

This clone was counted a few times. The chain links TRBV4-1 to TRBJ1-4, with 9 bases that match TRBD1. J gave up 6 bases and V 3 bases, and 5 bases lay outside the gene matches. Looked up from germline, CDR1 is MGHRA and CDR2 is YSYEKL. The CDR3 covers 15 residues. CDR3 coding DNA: TGCGCCAGCAGCCAGGCCGGGACAGGGTATGAAAAACTGTTTTTT. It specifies CASSQAGTGYEKLFF.

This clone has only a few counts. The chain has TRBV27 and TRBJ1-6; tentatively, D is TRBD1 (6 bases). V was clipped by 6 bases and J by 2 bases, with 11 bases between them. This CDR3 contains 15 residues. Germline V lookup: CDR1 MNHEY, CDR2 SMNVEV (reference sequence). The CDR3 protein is CASSLGTTYNSPLHF. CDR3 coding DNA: TGTGCCAGCAGCCTCGGGACAACCTATAATTCACCCCTCCACTTT.

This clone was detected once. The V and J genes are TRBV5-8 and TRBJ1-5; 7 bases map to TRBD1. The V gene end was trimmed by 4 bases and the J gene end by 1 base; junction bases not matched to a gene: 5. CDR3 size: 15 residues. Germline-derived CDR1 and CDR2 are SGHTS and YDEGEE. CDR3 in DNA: TGTGCCAGCAGCCGGGGACAGAACAGCAATCAGCCCCAGCATTTT. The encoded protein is CASSRGQNSNQPQHF.

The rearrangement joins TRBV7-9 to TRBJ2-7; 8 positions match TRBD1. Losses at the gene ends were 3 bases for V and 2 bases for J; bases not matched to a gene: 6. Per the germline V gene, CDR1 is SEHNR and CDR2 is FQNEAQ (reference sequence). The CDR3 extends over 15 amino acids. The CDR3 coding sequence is TGTGCCAGCAGCTTGACTCCGGGACAGGCCTACGAGCAGTACTTC. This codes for CASSLTPGQAYEQYF.

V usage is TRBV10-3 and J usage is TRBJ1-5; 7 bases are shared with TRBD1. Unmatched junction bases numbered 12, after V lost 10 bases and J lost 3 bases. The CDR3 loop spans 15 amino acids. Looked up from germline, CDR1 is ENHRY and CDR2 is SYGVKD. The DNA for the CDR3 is TGTGCCACCCGACCAACAGGGGACATCAATCAGCCCCAGCATTTT. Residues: CATRPTGDINQPQHF.

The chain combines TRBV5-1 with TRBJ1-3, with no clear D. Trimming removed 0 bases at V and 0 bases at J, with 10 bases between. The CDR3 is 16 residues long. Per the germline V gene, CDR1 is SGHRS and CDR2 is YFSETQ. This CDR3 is CASSLVEGNSGNTIYF. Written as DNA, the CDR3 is TGCGCCAGCAGCTTGGTGGAGGGAAACTCTGGAAACACCATATATTTT.

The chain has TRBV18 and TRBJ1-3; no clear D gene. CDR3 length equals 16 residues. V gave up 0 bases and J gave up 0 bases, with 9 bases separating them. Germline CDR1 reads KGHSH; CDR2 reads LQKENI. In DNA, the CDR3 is TGTGCCAGCTCACCACCGCAGTCTTTCTCTGGAAACACCATATATTTT. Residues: CASSPPQSFSGNTIYF.

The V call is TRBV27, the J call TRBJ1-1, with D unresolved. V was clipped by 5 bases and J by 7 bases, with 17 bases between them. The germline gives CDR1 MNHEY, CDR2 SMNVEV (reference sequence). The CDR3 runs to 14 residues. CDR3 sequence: CASSAQNGEGEAFF. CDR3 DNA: TGTGCCAGCAGTGCGCAGAACGGGGAGGGTGAAGCTTTCTTT.

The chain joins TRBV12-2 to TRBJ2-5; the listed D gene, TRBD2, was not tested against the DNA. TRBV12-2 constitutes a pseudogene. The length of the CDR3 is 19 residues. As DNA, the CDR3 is TGTGCAAGTCGCTTAGGTTCTTCGGGGGACGCCACTTTGAATGGGACCCAGTACTTC. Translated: CASRLGSSGDATLNGTQYF.

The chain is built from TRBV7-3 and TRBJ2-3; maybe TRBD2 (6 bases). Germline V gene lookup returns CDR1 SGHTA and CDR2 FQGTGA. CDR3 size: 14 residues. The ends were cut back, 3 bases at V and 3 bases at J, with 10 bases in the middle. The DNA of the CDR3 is TGTGCCAGCAGCTTCGGGGGTGGAACAGATACGCAGTATTTT. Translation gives CASSFGGGTDTQYF.

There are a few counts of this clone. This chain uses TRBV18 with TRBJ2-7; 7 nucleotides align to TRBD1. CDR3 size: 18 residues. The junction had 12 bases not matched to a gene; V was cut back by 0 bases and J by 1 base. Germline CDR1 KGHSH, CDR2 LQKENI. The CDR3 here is CASSPPLPGAGGSYEQYF. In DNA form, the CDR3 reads TGTGCCAGCTCACCACCCCTACCCGGGGCAGGGGGATCCTACGAGCAGTACTTC.

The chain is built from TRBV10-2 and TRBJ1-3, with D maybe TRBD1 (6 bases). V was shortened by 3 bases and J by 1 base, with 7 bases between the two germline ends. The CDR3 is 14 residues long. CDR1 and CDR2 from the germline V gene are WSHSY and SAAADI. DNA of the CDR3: TGCGCCAGCAGTGACAGGGGTTCTGGAAACACCATATATTTT. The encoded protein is CASSDRGSGNTIYF.

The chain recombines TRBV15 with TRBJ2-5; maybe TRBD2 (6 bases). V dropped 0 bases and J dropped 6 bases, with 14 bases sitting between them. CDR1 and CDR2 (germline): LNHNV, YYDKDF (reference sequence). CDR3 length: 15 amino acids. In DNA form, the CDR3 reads TGTGCCACCAGCAGAGATACCGGGGGTAGGCAGACCCAGTACTTC. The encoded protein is CATSRDTGGRQTQYF. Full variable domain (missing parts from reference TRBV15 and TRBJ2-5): DAMVIQNPRYQVTQFGKPVTLSCSQTLNHNVMYWYQQKSSQAPKLLFHYYDKDFNNEADTPDNFQSRRPNTSFCFLDIRSPGLGDTAMYLCATSRDTGGRQTQYFGPGTRLLVL.

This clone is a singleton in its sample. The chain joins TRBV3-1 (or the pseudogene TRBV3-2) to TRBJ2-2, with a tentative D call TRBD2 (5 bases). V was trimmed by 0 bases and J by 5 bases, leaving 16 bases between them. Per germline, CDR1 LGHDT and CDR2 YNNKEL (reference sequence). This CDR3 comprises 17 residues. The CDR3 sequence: CASSQESTSRGTGELFF. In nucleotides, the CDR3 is TGTGCCAGCAGCCAAGAGTCCACTAGTAGAGGGACCGGGGAGCTGTTTTTT.

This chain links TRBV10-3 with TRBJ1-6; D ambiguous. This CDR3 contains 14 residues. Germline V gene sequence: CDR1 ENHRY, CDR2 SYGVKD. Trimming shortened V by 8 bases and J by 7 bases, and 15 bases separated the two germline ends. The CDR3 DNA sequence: TGTGCCATCTCCCCGAACGGTTCAAATTCACCCCTCCACTTT. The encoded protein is CAISPNGSNSPLHF.

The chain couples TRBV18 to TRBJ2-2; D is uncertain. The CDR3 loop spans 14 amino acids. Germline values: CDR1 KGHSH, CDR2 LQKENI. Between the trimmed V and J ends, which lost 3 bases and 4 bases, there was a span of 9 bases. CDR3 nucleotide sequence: TGTGCCAGCTCACCTGTTACAGCCACCGGGGAGCTGTTTTTT. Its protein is CASSPVTATGELFF.

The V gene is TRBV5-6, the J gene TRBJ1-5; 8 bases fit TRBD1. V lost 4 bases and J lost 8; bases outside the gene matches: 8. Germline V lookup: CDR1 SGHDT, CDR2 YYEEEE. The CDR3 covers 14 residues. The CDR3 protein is CASSRAQGAEPQHF. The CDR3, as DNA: TGTGCCAGCAGCCGCGCGCAGGGGGCGGAGCCCCAGCATTTT.